This T cell receptor beta chain originates from a study of T cell responses to AZD1222 COVID-19 vaccine. CDR1 is SGHRS, CDR2 YFSETQ, per germline. The V and J ends lost 0 bases and 5 bases, in that order; junction bases with no gene match: 10. This CDR3 has 17 residues. Method: immunoSEQ multiplex PCR; TCRdb's copy keeps in-frame clones and lacks some. The sample carries around 110,000 clones, about nine tenths recorded once. About this clone itself: As yet, its antigen is unknown.

Whole-study findings and limits: Reportedly, nearly half the spike-specific TCRs target unmutated variant regions.

The sequence was collected from an adult who received the AZD1222 COVID-19 vaccine. V gene TRBV5-1 combines with J gene TRBJ2-1; 8 bases match TRBD2. The material was peripheral blood, obtained 28 days after the second AZD1222 dose. The CDR3 is CASSLGSGGPRNNEQFF. The CDR3 nucleotides are TGCGCCAGCAGCTTGGGAAGCGGGGGCCCCAGAAACAATGAGCAGTTCTTC.